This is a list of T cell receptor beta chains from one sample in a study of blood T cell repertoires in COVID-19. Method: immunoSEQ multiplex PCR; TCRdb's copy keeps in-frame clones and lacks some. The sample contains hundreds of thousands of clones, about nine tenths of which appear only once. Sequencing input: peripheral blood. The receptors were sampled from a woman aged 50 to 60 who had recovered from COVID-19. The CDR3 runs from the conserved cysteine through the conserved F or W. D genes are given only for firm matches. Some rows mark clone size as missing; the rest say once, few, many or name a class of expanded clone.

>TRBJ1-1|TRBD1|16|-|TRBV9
TGTGCCAGCAGCTACAATGGGGGGACAGTGAACACTGAAGCTTTCTTT
CASSYNGGTVNTEAFF
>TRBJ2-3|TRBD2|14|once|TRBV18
TGTGCCAGCTCCCGAGCGGGGATCACAGATACGCAGTATTTT
CASSRAGITDTQYF
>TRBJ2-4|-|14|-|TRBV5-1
TGCGCCAGCAGCTTGGTTCCAGGGCTGGACATTCAGTACTTC
CASSLVPGLDIQYF
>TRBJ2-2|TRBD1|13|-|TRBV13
TGTGCCAACCGACAGGGTGTAAGCGGGGAGCTGTTTTTT
CANRQGVSGELFF
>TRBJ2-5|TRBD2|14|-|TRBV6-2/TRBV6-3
TGTGCCAGCACCCCACGGACTAGCCAAGAGACCCAGTACTTC
CASTPRTSQETQYF
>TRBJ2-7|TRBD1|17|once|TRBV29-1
TGCAGCGTTGGAAAAGGGGGTACTGGGACAGCCGGCAACGAGCAGTACTTC
CSVGKGGTGTAGNEQYF
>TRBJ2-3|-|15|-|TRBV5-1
TGCGCCAGCAGCACTATCTCGACTCCCTTGGATACGCAGTATTTT
CASSTISTPLDTQYF
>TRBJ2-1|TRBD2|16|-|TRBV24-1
TGTGCCACCAGTGACCCGGGCGGGAGCGCTTTCGGTGAGCAGTTCTTC
CATSDPGGSAFGEQFF
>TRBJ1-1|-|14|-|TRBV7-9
TGTGCCAGCAGCTTAGTGGGGGGGAGCACTGAAGCTTTCTTT
CASSLVGGSTEAFF
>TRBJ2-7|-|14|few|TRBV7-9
TGTGCCAGCAGCTTACTGGGGCGCACCTACGAGCAGTACTTC
CASSLLGRTYEQYF
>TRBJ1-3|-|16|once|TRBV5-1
TGCGCCAGCAGCTTGGACAGGACGAACTCTGGAAACACCATATATTTT
CASSLDRTNSGNTIYF
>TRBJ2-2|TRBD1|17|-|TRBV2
TGTGCCAGCAGTGATGACCAGGGGGATTCGAACACCGGGGAGCTGTTTTTT
CASSDDQGDSNTGELFF
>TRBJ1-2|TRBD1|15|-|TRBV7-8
TGTGCCAGCAGCTTAGTAGGTGGACAGGGTGATGGCTACACCTTC
CASSLVGGQGDGYTF
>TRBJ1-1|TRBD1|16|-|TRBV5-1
TGCGCCAGCAGCCTTCAGGCCAGGGGGATGAACACTGAAGCTTTCTTT
CASSLQARGMNTEAFF
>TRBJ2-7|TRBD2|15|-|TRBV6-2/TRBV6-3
TGTGCCAGCAGTCCGCTAGCGGGGCAAACCTACGAGCAGTACTTC
CASSPLAGQTYEQYF
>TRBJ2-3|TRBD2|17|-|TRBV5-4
TGTGCCAGCAGGGGCTCCGGGACTAGCGGGAGGCCTCATACGCAGTATTTT
CASRGSGTSGRPHTQYF